These 26 T cell receptor beta chains originate from one sample sequenced in a study of blood T cell repertoires in COVID-19. Sequencing used immunoSEQ multiplex PCR; TCRdb keeps in-frame clones, though not all of them. The sample yields about 250,000 clones, more than 70% seen once. Sequenced input: peripheral blood. Every receptor here comes from a man at least 80 years old with acute or convalescent COVID-19.

This chain connects TRBV10-3 to TRBJ2-5; 10 nucleotides agree with TRBD1. This CDR3 comprises 15 residues. The trim removed 4 bases at V and 3 bases at J, leaving 5 bases unmatched. Germline V lookup: CDR1 ENHRY, CDR2 SYGVKD. CDR3 bases: TGTGCCATCAGTGGCCCCGGGACAGGGGAAGAGACCCAGTACTTC. Protein: CAISGPGTGEETQYF.

The rearrangement links TRBV4-2 to TRBJ1-4, with D possibly TRBD1 on 6 matching bases. The germline CDR1 and CDR2 sequences are LGHNA and YNFKEQ. The CDR3 runs to 17 residues. The V and J ends lost 1 base and 3 bases respectively, with 15 bases between them. The CDR3 DNA reads TGTGCCAGCAGCCAAGCCGCAGGTGCAGGGGCTAATGAAAAACTGTTTTTT. It translates to CASSQAAGAGANEKLFF.

In DNA form, the CDR3 reads TGTGCCAGCAGCATCCCCCAGGGTTCAGATACGCAGTATTTT. It is translated as CASSIPQGSDTQYF. The V gene is TRBV7-9, the J gene TRBJ2-3; D perhaps matches TRBD1 (5 bases). V was shortened by 5 bases and J by 4 bases, with 13 bases between the two germline ends. Germline V lookup: CDR1 SEHNR, CDR2 FQNEAQ (reference sequence). This CDR3 is built from 14 residues.

V is TRBV28 and J is TRBJ1-5, with TRBD1 as a possible D gene (6 bases). Trimming left V 2 bases short and J 7 bases short, with 15 bases between. CDR1 is MDHEN and CDR2 is SYDVKM in the germline V gene. The CDR3 extends over 15 amino acids. This chain's CDR3 is CASSLGGQGGQPQHF. In DNA form, the CDR3 reads TGTGCCAGCAGTTTAGGGGGCCAGGGCGGCCAGCCCCAGCATTTT.

The rearrangement uses TRBV2 and TRBJ2-1, with 10 bases identical to TRBD2. Trimming took 3 bases from V and 5 from J; bases not matched to a gene: 7. The CDR3 loop spans 16 amino acids. Germline V gives CDR1 SNHLY, CDR2 FYNNEI. The CDR3, as DNA: TGTGCCAGCAGTGAGGTACTAGCGGGACATAACAATGAGCAGTTCTTC. It specifies CASSEVLAGHNNEQFF. The entire variable domain, with the rest obtained from reference TRBV2 and TRBJ2-1, is as follows: EPEVTQTPSHQVTQMGQEVILRCVPISNHLYFYWYRQILGQKVEFLVSFYNNEISEKSEIFDDQFSVERPDGSNFTLKIRSTKLEDSAMYFCASSEVLAGHNNEQFFGPGTRLTVL.

V gene TRBV19 combines with J gene TRBJ2-1, with 15 bases lining up with TRBD2. The germline gives CDR1 LNHDA, CDR2 SQIVND (reference sequence). The CDR3 runs to 20 residues. V shed 6 bases and J 0 bases; nucleotides not matched to a gene: 12. CDR3 loop: CASRPTGLAGGQGSYNEQFF. The DNA of the CDR3 is TGTGCCAGTAGACCGACGGGACTAGCGGGAGGTCAGGGCTCCTACAATGAGCAGTTCTTC. Drawing the rest from reference TRBV19 and TRBJ2-1, the complete variable domain is DGGITQSPKYLFRKEGQNVTLSCEQNLNHDAMYWYRQDPGQGLRLIYYSQIVNDFQKGDIAEGYSVSREKKESFPLTVTSAQKNPTAFYLCASRPTGLAGGQGSYNEQFFGPGTRLTVL.

The gene calls are TRBV15 and TRBJ2-7; tentative D call: TRBD2 (5 bases). The CDR3 contains 15 residues. Germline V gives CDR1 LNHNV, CDR2 YYDKDF (reference sequence). Trimming pared 1 base from V and 3 bases from J, leaving 13 bases between. CDR3 residues: CATSRGVGSNYEQYF. The CDR3, as DNA: TGTGCCACCAGCAGAGGGGTAGGGAGCAACTACGAGCAGTACTTC. The variable domain in full, with the rest retrieved from reference TRBV15 and TRBJ2-7, is DAMVIQNPRYQVTQFGKPVTLSCSQTLNHNVMYWYQQKSSQAPKLLFHYYDKDFNNEADTPDNFQSRRPNTSFCFLDIRSPGLGDTAMYLCATSRGVGSNYEQYFGPGTRLTVT.

For the CDR3, the DNA is TGCGCCAGCAGTTACGATACAGGGGGAGCTCAGCCCCAGCATTTT. This encodes CASSYDTGGAQPQHF. This chain connects TRBV5-1 to TRBJ1-5; 8 nucleotides line up with TRBD1. Germline-derived CDR1 and CDR2 are SGHRS and YFSETQ. The junction had 10 bases not matched to a gene; V was cut back by 5 bases and J by 6 bases. CDR3 length equals 15 residues.

This rearrangement joins TRBV3-1 (or the pseudogene TRBV3-2) to TRBJ2-7; no reliable D call. V lost 2 bases, J lost 2 bases, and 7 bases lay in between. This CDR3 comprises 13 residues. Germline lookup yields CDR1 LGHDT and CDR2 YNNKEL (reference sequence). In DNA, the CDR3 is TGTGCCAGCAGCCAAATAGTGACCTACGAGCAGTACTTC. It codes for CASSQIVTYEQYF.

V usage is TRBV19 and J usage is TRBJ1-3; a weak D match, TRBD1 (5 bases). CDR1 and CDR2 (germline): LNHDA, SQIVND (reference sequence). The CDR3 runs 16 residues. Trimming shortened V by 7 bases and J by 0 bases, and 16 bases separated the two germline ends. The CDR3 is CASNPGHYVSGNTIYF. CDR3 in DNA: TGTGCCAGTAACCCTGGACATTACGTCTCTGGAAACACCATATATTTT.

CDR3 sequence: CASSPSGAPIGGLFF. CDR3 DNA: TGTGCCAGCTCACCTTCCGGGGCACCCATAGGAGGGCTGTTTTTT. This chain links TRBV18 with TRBJ1-4; possible D gene TRBD1, 5 bases. The CDR3 length is 15 residues. The V end lost 3 bases, the J end lost 14 bases, and 22 bases lay between the germline ends. Germline CDR1 KGHSH, CDR2 LQKENI.

The chain uses TRBV2 and TRBJ2-2; 7 bases match TRBD1. The CDR3 sequence is 12 residues long. J lost 6 bases, V lost 6 bases, and 1 base had no gene match. Germline V CDR1 and CDR2: SNHLY, FYNNEI. The CDR3 loop is CASRGTAGELFF. DNA for the CDR3: TGTGCCAGCAGAGGGACAGCCGGGGAGCTGTTTTTT.

This chain joins TRBV18 and TRBJ1-1; unclear D gene. Trimming took 6 bases from V and 3 from J, leaving 14 bases between them. This CDR3 is built from 14 residues. From germline, CDR1 is KGHSH and CDR2 LQKENI. For the CDR3, the DNA is TGTGCCAGCTCCCTCGGTGGACTTGACACTGAAGCTTTCTTT. Protein sequence: CASSLGGLDTEAFF.

This clone was seen a few times. This chain uses TRBV7-9 with TRBJ1-2, with TRBD1 matching 7 bases. CDR1 and CDR2 (germline): SEHNR, FQNEAQ (reference sequence). The ends lost 6 bases at V and 7 bases at J; junction bases unmatched: 8. CDR3 size: 13 residues. The CDR3 nucleotides read TGTGCCAGCAGGTCACAGGGGATGGCTGGCTACACCTTC. Its protein is CASRSQGMAGYTF. Using reference TRBV7-9 and TRBJ1-2 for the parts outside the CDR3, the full variable domain is DTGVSQNPRHKITKRGQNVTFRCDPISEHNRLYWYRQTLGQGPEFLTYFQNEAQLEKSRLLSDRFSAERPKGSFSTLEIQRTEQGDSAMYLCASRSQGMAGYTFGSGTRLTVV.

The chain joins TRBV6-6 to TRBJ1-5, with D maybe TRBD1 (5 bases). Trimming cost V 6 bases and J 6 bases, with 15 bases left between them. This CDR3 is 14 amino acids long. The germline CDR1 and CDR2 sequences are MNHNY and SVGAGI (reference sequence). This chain's CDR3 is CASSGGSSTQPQHF. For the CDR3, the DNA is TGTGCCAGCAGCGGGGGGAGCTCCACTCAGCCCCAGCATTTT.

V is TRBV6-1 and J is TRBJ2-2, with 9 positions matching TRBD1. V was clipped by 0 bases and J by 8 bases; unmatched bases: 4. CDR1 is MNHNS and CDR2 is SASEGT in the germline V gene. The CDR3 has 15 residues. CDR3 sequence (DNA): TGTGCCAGCAGTGAAGCGTCACAGGGGGCAGGGGAGCTGTTTTTT. Protein product: CASSEASQGAGELFF.

The V and J genes are TRBV2 and TRBJ2-3, with D perhaps matching TRBD1 (6 bases). CDR1 is SNHLY and CDR2 is FYNNEI in the germline V gene. V lost 3 bases to trimming and J lost 0 bases, with 10 bases between them. This CDR3 comprises 15 residues. CDR3 DNA: TGTGCCAGCAGTGAGCTCGGGACAAGCACAGATACGCAGTATTTT. As protein: CASSELGTSTDTQYF.

CDR3 sequence: CASSLATGISYEQYF. The CDR3, as DNA: TGTGCCAGCAGCTTAGCGACAGGGATCTCCTACGAGCAGTACTTC. The J gene is TRBJ2-7, the V gene TRBV13; TRBD1 aligns across 7 bases. V lost 1 base, J lost 0 bases, and 3 bases stayed unmatched. Germline lookup yields CDR1 PRHDT and CDR2 FYEKMQ (reference sequence). The CDR3 has 15 amino acids.

The table lists this clone with a count of one. This chain links TRBV27 with TRBJ1-1; no clear D. CDR3 length equals 13 residues. V gave up 4 bases and J gave up 3 bases, with 9 bases separating them. Germline V gives CDR1 MNHEY, CDR2 SMNVEV (reference sequence). Here the CDR3 DNA reads TGTGCCAGCAGTTCCTACGGGTACACTGAAGCTTTCTTT. It specifies CASSSYGYTEAFF.

This chain connects TRBV5-1 to TRBJ2-1; 12 bases are shared with TRBD2. The CDR3 spans 16 residues. After removal of 4 bases from V and 7 bases from J, the junction contained 9 bases not matched to a gene. Germline V gene lookup returns CDR1 SGHRS and CDR2 YFSETQ. The CDR3 loop is CASSLASGRASNEQFF. CDR3 nucleotides: TGCGCCAGCAGCCTGGCTAGCGGGAGGGCCAGTAATGAGCAGTTCTTC.

V and J are TRBV27 and TRBJ1-2; 9 nucleotides match TRBD1. Germline trimming cut 5 bases from V and 1 base from J; bases unmatched to any gene: 8. This CDR3 is 16 amino acids long. CDR1 is MNHEY and CDR2 is SMNVEV in the germline V gene (reference sequence). The CDR3 nucleotides are TGTGCCAGCAGTCCGTCGACAGGGGGAATTAACTATGGCTACACCTTC. As protein: CASSPSTGGINYGYTF.

This chain links TRBV11-1 with TRBJ1-1, with 7 nucleotides matching TRBD1. The V gene end was trimmed by 8 bases and the J gene end by 3 bases; junction bases not matched to a gene: 6. The CDR3 is made up of 13 amino acids. Germline V gives CDR1 SGHAT, CDR2 FQDESV (reference sequence). DNA of the CDR3: TGTGCCAGCGGCCCCAGGGGGGACACTGAAGCTTTCTTT. It specifies CASGPRGDTEAFF.

The gene calls are TRBV5-4 and TRBJ2-1; 7 bases are a match to TRBD2. The junction had 7 bases not matched to a gene; V was cut back by 4 bases and J by 12 bases. This CDR3 has 12 residues. Germline-derived CDR1 and CDR2 are SGHNT and YYREEE (reference sequence). The CDR3 nucleotides are TGTGCCAGCAGCACGGACCCGGGAGGGCAGTTCTTC. Residues: CASSTDPGGQFF.

Here the CDR3 DNA reads TGTGCCACCAGCAGAGGTGGGGCGCTCAATGAGCAGTTCTTC. As protein: CATSRGGALNEQFF. The chain links TRBV15 to TRBJ2-1; TRBD1 is a possible D gene (5 bases). Per germline, CDR1 LNHNV and CDR2 YYDKDF (reference sequence). V dropped 1 base and J dropped 6 bases, with 10 bases sitting between them. The CDR3 loop spans 14 amino acids.

The rearrangement links TRBV24-1 to TRBJ2-2, with D possibly TRBD1 on 6 matching bases. The V gene's germline CDR1 is KGHDR and CDR2 SFDVKD. The CDR3 totals 15 residues. V was pared by 5 bases and J by 4 bases, with 13 bases between. CDR3 nucleotide sequence: TGTGCCACCAGTGCCAGACAGGCGGGCACCGGGGAGCTGTTTTTT. It translates to CATSARQAGTGELFF.

The rearrangement joins TRBV27 to TRBJ2-2, with D perhaps matching TRBD2 (6 bases). This CDR3 is 14 amino acids long. The V and J ends lost 6 bases and 1 base respectively, with 9 bases between them. Germline CDR1 reads MNHEY; CDR2 reads SMNVEV (reference sequence). DNA for the CDR3: TGTGCCAGCAGGGGGAGGAAGAACACCGGGGAGCTGTTTTTT. It encodes CASRGRKNTGELFF.